Listed below are T cell receptor beta chains from one sample, sequenced in a study of T cell responses to AZD1222 COVID-19 vaccine. The data were produced by immunoSEQ multiplex PCR, yet TCRdb's version contains in-frame clones alone and is incomplete. Among 90,000 to 150,000 clones, 88% were seen once, and the ten largest hold approximately 3.4%. Specimen: peripheral blood, collected 28 days after the second AZD1222 dose. These receptors all come from an adult who received the AZD1222 COVID-19 vaccine. Each CDR3 is given with its conserved first and last residue. D genes are given only for firm matches. Clone size is stated in some rows and not others, as once, few, many or a class when expanded.

D	V	size	J	DNA	CDR3
NA	TRBV4-1	NA	TRBJ1-2	TGCGCCAGCAGCCAATCAAACGGAGCCCGGGGCTACACCTTC	CASSQSNGARGYTF
NA	TRBV27	NA	TRBJ2-3	TGTGCCAGCAGTTTGCCTGGGGGTGGTACGCAGTATTTT	CASSLPGGGTQYF
NA	TRBV7-2	NA	TRBJ1-3	TGTGCCAGCACCTTTGCCGTGCTCTCTGGAAACACCATATATTTT	CASTFAVLSGNTIYF
TRBD1	TRBV19	NA	TRBJ2-1	TGTGCCAGTAGTATGGGGACAGGGTCCTACAATGAGCAGTTCTTC	CASSMGTGSYNEQFF
NA	TRBV3-1/TRBV3-2	NA	TRBJ2-1	TGTGCCAGCAGCCAGATATCCGGGACTGTATACAATGAGCAGTTCTTC	CASSQISGTVYNEQFF
TRBD2	TRBV5-1	NA	TRBJ2-2	TGCGCCAGCAGGTGGCTAGCGGGATCCACCGGGGAGCTGTTTTTT	CASRWLAGSTGELFF
NA	TRBV3-1/TRBV3-2	NA	TRBJ1-6	TGTGCCAGCAGCCGGCAGGGCGCCTCACCCCTCCACTTT	CASSRQGASPLHF
NA	TRBV9	NA	TRBJ1-1	TGTGCCAGCAGCGGGGGCATGAACACTGAAGCTTTCTTT	CASSGGMNTEAFF
TRBD1	TRBV28	NA	TRBJ1-1	TGTGCCAGCAGATCCCCAGGGGGTGAAGCTTTCTTT	CASRSPGGEAFF
NA	TRBV5-4	NA	TRBJ1-2	TGTGCCAGCAGCTTGGAGACCGCGATCTATGGCTACACCTTC	CASSLETAIYGYTF
TRBD2	TRBV27	NA	TRBJ2-7	TGTGCCAGCAGTTTTACTCCCCTGAGACTAGCGGAGAGCTCCTACGAGCAGTACTTC	CASSFTPLRLAESSYEQYF
TRBD1	TRBV20-1	NA	TRBJ2-5	TGCAGTGCTAGTCACAGGGGCTGGGAGACCCAGTACTTC	CSASHRGWETQYF
TRBD2	TRBV13	NA	TRBJ2-1	TGTGCCAGCAGCCCGCGCCTAGCGGGGGGGGCCAATGAGCAGTTCTTC	CASSPRLAGGANEQFF
NA	TRBV19	NA	TRBJ1-2	TGTGCCAGTAGTACCCGGCGACAGGCCACTAACTATGGCTACACCTTC	CASSTRRQATNYGYTF
TRBD1	TRBV10-3	NA	TRBJ1-4	TGTGCCATCAGTGGGACAGGGGCGAATGAAAAACTGTTTTTT	CAISGTGANEKLFF
NA	TRBV7-3	NA	TRBJ2-3	TGTGCCAGCAGCTTCAAGATCAGGGGAATCGGCACAGATACGCAGTATTTT	CASSFKIRGIGTDTQYF
NA	TRBV27	NA	TRBJ2-5	TGTGCCAGCAGTTACCTAGGTGGGACCCAGTACTTC	CASSYLGGTQYF
TRBD2	TRBV6-2/TRBV6-3	NA	TRBJ2-2	TGTGCCAGCAGTTACTCCGGACTAGCGGGAGTGTACAGGGAGCTGTTTTTT	CASSYSGLAGVYRELFF
NA	TRBV24-1	NA	TRBJ1-1	TGTGCCACCAGTGCGCCAGGAGGCCTCGAAGCTTTCTTT	CATSAPGGLEAFF
NA	TRBV11-2	NA	TRBJ2-3	TGTGCCAGCAGCTTTCTAGGTAGCACAGATACGCAGTATTTT	CASSFLGSTDTQYF
TRBD1	TRBV7-9	NA	TRBJ1-4	TGTGCCAGCAGCTCCCAGGGGGCCGGTGAAAAACTGTTTTTT	CASSSQGAGEKLFF
NA	TRBV30	NA	TRBJ1-1	TGTGCCTGGAGGGCCTTTGGGGAGGGGTACCCTGAAGCTTTCTTT	CAWRAFGEGYPEAFF
NA	TRBV13	NA	TRBJ2-3	TGTGCCAGCAGCACCCGGTCCCTCGGGAGAACAGATACGCAGTATTTT	CASSTRSLGRTDTQYF
NA	TRBV19	once	TRBJ2-4	TGTGCCAGTAGTATCCCCTCCGGAGGTGGCGGACTTCAGTACTTC	CASSIPSGGGGLQYF